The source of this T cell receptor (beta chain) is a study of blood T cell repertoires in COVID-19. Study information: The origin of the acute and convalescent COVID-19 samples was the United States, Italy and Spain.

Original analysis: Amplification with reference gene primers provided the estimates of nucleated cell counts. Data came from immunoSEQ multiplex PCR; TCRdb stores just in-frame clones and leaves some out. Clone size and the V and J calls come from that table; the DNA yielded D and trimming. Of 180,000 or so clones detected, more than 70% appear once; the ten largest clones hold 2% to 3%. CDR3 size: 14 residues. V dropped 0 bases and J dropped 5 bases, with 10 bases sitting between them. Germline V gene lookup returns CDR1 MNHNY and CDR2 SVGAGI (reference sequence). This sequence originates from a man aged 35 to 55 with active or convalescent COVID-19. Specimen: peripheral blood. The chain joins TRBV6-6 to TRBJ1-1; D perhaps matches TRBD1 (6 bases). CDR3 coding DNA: TGTGCCAGCAGTTACTCTACAGGGATAACTGAAGCTTTCTTT. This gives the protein CASSYSTGITEAFF.